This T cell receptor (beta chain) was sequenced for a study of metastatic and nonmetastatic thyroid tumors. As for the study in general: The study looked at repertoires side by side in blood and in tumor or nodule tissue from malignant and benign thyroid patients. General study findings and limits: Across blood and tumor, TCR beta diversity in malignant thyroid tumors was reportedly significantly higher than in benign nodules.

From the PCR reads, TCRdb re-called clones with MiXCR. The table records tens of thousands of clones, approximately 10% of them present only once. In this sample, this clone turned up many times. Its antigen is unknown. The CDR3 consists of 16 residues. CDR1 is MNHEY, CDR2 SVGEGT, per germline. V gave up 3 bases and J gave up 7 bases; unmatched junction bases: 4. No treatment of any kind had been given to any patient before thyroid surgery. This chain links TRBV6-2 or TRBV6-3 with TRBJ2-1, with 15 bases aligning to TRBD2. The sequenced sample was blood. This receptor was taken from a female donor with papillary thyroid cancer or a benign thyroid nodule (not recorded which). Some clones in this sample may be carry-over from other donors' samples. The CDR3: CASSYGTSGRLNEQFF. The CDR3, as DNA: TGTGCCAGCAGTTATGGGACTAGCGGGAGGCTGAATGAGCAGTTCTTC.